The rows below give T cell receptor beta chains drawn from one sample of a study of cytomegalovirus exposure and HLA in healthy donors. Profiled with immunoSEQ multiplex PCR; TCRdb holds only in-frame clones, not every one. Counted here are fewer than 200,000 clones, over 75% occurring once; the ten biggest clones make up approximately 2.4%. Sample: PBMCs. The receptors come from a male donor in good health and CMV-seronegative. The CDR3 runs from the conserved cysteine through the conserved F or W. A D gene is named only where the DNA matches it firmly. Part of the rows lack a size; the others show once, few, many or a class for expanded clones.

j_gene	v_gene	abundance	d_gene	CDR3aa	CDR3nt
TRBJ1-4	TRBV30	-	-	CAWTGGGIEEKLFF	TGTGCCTGGACGGGTGGGGGGATAGAAGAAAAACTGTTTTTT
TRBJ2-5	TRBV7-2	-	TRBD1	CASSLVQGAWYQETQYF	TGTGCCAGCAGCTTAGTTCAGGGGGCCTGGTACCAAGAGACCCAGTACTTC
TRBJ2-5	TRBV11-3	-	TRBD2	CASSLGLAGSQETQYF	TGTGCCAGCAGCTTAGGGCTAGCGGGGTCACAAGAGACCCAGTACTTC
TRBJ2-7	TRBV27	-	TRBD1	CASTTGDRVPYEQYF	TGTGCCAGCACCACCGGGGACAGGGTCCCTTACGAGCAGTACTTC
TRBJ1-2	TRBV6-5	-	TRBD1	CASSWGRGKANYGYTF	TGTGCCAGCAGTTGGGGCAGGGGGAAAGCTAACTATGGCTACACCTTC
TRBJ1-5	TRBV5-1	-	TRBD1	CASSRDSGKSEPQHF	TGCGCCAGCAGCCGGGACAGCGGCAAATCAGAGCCCCAGCATTTT
TRBJ2-2	TRBV6-1	-	-	CASTRPAGELFF	TGTGCCAGCACGCGGCCCGCCGGGGAGCTGTTTTTT
TRBJ2-5	TRBV7-9	-	TRBD1	CASSLGPLHRGETQYF	TGTGCCAGCAGCTTAGGACCGTTGCACAGGGGAGAGACCCAGTACTTC
TRBJ1-5	TRBV30	-	TRBD1	CAWKDRGLDQPQHF	TGTGCCTGGAAGGACAGGGGTTTGGATCAGCCCCAGCATTTT
TRBJ1-1	TRBV29-1	-	TRBD1	CSVRTGGRHTEAFF	TGCAGCGTTCGGACAGGGGGCAGGCACACTGAAGCTTTCTTT
TRBJ2-5	TRBV9	-	-	CASSVGRARETQYF	TGTGCCAGCAGCGTAGGGCGGGCCCGGGAGACCCAGTACTTC
TRBJ2-7	TRBV5-1	-	-	CASSLRPGTYEQYF	TGCGCCAGCAGTCTGAGGCCGGGGACCTACGAGCAGTACTTC
TRBJ1-3	TRBV10-3	-	TRBD1	CATRDSQGNTIYF	TGTGCCACTAGGGACAGCCAAGGAAACACCATATATTTT
TRBJ1-1	TRBV18	-	-	CASSPSTVSEAFF	TGTGCCAGCTCACCATCAACAGTCTCCGAAGCTTTCTTT
TRBJ1-4	TRBV13	-	-	CASSFLGGRGNEKLFF	TGTGCCAGCAGCTTCCTCGGGGGGCGAGGTAATGAAAAACTGTTTTTT
TRBJ1-5	TRBV19	once	TRBD1	CASSNRGDQPQHF	TGTGCCAGTAGCAACAGGGGCGATCAGCCCCAGCATTTT
TRBJ1-2	TRBV6-6	-	-	CASVTSRGYGYTF	TGTGCCAGCGTTACGTCAAGGGGCTATGGCTACACCTTC
TRBJ2-3	TRBV10-3	-	TRBD2	CAITGTSGGADTQYF	TGTGCCATCACTGGGACTAGCGGGGGGGCAGATACGCAGTATTTT
TRBJ2-7	TRBV2	-	-	CASSGREQYF	TGTGCCAGCAGTGGGAGAGAGCAGTACTTC
TRBJ1-2	TRBV10-3	-	TRBD1	CAIRGGLGYGYTF	TGTGCCATCAGAGGGGGCCTCGGCTATGGCTACACCTTC
TRBJ1-6	TRBV5-1	-	TRBD1	CASSSTGESNSPLHF	TGCGCCAGCAGCTCGACAGGGGAGTCGAATTCACCCCTCCACTTT
TRBJ1-1	TRBV5-5	few	TRBD1	CASSWGQDSNTEAFF	TGTGCCAGCAGCTGGGGACAGGATTCGAACACTGAAGCTTTCTTT
TRBJ2-7	TRBV6-5	-	TRBD2	CASSYRLRGAGGGQSF	TGTGCCAGCAGTTACCGGCTACGGGGAGCGGGGGGCGGGCAGTCCTTC
TRBJ2-2	TRBV9	-	-	CASSPRTTGELFF	TGTGCCAGCAGCCCCAGGACTACCGGGGAGCTGTTTTTT
TRBJ2-7	TRBV29-1	-	TRBD1	CSVHETGAYEQYF	TGCAGTGTTCACGAGACAGGGGCCTACGAGCAGTACTTC
TRBJ2-7	TRBV2	-	TRBD1	CASSTWTGEVYEQYF	TGTGCCAGCAGTACTTGGACAGGGGAAGTTTACGAGCAGTACTTC
TRBJ2-1	TRBV7-2	-	-	CASSLVIRGNEQFF	TGTGCCAGCAGCTTGGTAATACGGGGCAATGAGCAGTTCTTC
TRBJ1-1	TRBV7-9	-	-	CASSSYEFGGTEAFF	TGTGCCAGCAGCTCGTACGAGTTCGGGGGCACTGAAGCTTTCTTT
TRBJ1-5	TRBV27	once	-	CASSPHVGGVDSNQPQHF	TGTGCCAGCAGTCCTCACGTGGGGGGGGTGGATAGCAATCAGCCCCAGCATTTT